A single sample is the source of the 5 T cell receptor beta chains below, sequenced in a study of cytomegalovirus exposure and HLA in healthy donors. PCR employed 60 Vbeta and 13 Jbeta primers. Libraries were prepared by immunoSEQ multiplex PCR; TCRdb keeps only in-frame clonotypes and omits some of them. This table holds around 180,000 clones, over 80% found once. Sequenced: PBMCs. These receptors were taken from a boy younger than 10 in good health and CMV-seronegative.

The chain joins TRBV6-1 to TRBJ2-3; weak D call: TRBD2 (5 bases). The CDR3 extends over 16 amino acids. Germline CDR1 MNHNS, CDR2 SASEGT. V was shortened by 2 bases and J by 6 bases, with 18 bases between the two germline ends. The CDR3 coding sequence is TGTGCCAGCAGTGAATCGGCGGGCCCCCCCGGGGATACGCAGTATTTT. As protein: CASSESAGPPGDTQYF.

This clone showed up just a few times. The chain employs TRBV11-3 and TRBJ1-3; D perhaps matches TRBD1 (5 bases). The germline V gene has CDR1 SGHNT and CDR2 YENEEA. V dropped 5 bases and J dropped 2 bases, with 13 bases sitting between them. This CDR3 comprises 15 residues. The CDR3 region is CASSPGQGPGNTIYF. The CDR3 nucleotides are TGTGCCAGCAGCCCCGGCCAGGGCCCTGGAAACACCATATATTTT.

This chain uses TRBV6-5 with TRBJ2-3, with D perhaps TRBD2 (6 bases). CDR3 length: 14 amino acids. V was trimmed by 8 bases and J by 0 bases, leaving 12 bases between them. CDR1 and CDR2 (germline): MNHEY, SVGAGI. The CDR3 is CASCGGASTDTQYF. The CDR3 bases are TGTGCCAGCTGTGGCGGGGCTAGCACAGATACGCAGTATTTT.

The CDR3 region is CASSSSGMGYEQYF. CDR3 DNA sequence: TGTGCCAGCAGCTCCTCGGGGATGGGGTACGAGCAGTACTTC. V and J are TRBV5-4 and TRBJ2-7, with D possibly TRBD2 on 5 matching bases. Per the germline V gene, CDR1 is SGHNT and CDR2 is YYREEE (reference sequence). The CDR3 totals 14 residues. V was cut by 3 bases and J by 4 bases, with 14 bases left in between.

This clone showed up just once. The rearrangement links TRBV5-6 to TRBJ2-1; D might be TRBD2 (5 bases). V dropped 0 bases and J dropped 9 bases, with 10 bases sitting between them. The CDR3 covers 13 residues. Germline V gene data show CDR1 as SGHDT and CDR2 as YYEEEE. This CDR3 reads CASSLEDSVEQFF. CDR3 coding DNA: TGTGCCAGCAGCTTGGAGGACTCGGTTGAGCAGTTCTTC.